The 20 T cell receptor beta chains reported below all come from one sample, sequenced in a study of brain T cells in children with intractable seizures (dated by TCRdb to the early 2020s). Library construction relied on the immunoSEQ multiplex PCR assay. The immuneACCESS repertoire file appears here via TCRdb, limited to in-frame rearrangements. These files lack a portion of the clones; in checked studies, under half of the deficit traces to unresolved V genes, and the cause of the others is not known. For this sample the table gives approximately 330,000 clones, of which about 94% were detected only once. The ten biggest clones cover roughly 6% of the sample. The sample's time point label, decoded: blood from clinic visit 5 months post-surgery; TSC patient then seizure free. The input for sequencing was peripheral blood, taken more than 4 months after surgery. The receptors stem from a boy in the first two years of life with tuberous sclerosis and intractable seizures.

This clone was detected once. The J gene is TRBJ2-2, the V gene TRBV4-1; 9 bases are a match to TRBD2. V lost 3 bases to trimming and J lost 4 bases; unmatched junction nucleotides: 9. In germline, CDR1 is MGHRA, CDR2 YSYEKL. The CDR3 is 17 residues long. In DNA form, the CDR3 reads TGCGCCAGCAGCCACGTCCGGGCGGGGGGGGGCACCGGGGAGCTGTTTTTT. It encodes CASSHVRAGGGTGELFF.

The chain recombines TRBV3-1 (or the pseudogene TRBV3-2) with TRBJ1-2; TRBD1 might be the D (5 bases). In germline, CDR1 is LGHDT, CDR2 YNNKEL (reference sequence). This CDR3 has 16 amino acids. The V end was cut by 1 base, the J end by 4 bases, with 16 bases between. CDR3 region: CASSQGGRSGGYGYTF. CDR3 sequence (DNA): TGTGCCAGCAGCCAAGGGGGCAGAAGCGGCGGCTATGGCTACACCTTC.

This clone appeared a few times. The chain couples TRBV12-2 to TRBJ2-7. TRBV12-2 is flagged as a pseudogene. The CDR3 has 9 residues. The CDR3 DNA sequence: TGTGCAAGTCGCTACGAGCAGTACTTC. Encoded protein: CASRYEQYF.

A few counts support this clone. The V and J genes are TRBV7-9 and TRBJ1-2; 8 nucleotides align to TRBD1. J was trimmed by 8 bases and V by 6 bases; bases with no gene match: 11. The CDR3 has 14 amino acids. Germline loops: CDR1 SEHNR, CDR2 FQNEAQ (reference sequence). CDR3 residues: CASSPDGTGGGYTF. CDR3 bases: TGTGCCAGCAGTCCCGACGGGACAGGAGGCGGCTACACCTTC.

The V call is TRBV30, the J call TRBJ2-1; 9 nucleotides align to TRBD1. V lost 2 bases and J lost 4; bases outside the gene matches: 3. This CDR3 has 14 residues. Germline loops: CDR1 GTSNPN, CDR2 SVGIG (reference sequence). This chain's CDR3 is CAWSTGQGYNEQFF. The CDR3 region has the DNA TGTGCCTGGAGTACGGGACAGGGTTACAATGAGCAGTTCTTC.

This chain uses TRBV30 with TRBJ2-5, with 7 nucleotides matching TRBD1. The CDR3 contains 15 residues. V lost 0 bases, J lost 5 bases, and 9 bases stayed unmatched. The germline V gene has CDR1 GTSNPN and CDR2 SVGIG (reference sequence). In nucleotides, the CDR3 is TGTGCCTGGAGTGTATCGGACAGGCCTTTTGAGACCCAGTACTTC. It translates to CAWSVSDRPFETQYF. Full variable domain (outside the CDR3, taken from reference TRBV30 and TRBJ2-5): SQTIHQWPATLVQPVGSPLSLECTVEGTSNPNLYWYRQAAGRGLQLLFYSVGIGQISSEVPQNLSASRPQDRQFILSSKKLLLSDSGFYLCAWSVSDRPFETQYFGPGTRLLVL.

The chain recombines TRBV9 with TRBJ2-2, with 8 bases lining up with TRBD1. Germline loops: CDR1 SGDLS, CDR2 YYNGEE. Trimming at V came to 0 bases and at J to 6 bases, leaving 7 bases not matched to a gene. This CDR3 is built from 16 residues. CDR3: CASSVVQGGISGELFF. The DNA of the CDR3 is TGTGCCAGCAGCGTAGTACAGGGGGGTATTTCCGGGGAGCTGTTTTTT.

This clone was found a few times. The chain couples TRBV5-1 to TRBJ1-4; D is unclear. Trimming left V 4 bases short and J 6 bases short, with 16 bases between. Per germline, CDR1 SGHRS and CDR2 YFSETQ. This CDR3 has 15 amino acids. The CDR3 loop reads CASSLAGWNDEKLFF. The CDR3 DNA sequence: TGCGCCAGCAGCCTGGCGGGGTGGAACGATGAAAAACTGTTTTTT. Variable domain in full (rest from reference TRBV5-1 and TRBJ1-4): KAGVTQTPRYLIKTRGQQVTLSCSPISGHRSVSWYQQTPGQGLQFLFEYFSETQRNKGNFPGRFSGRQFSNSRSEMNVSTLELGDSALYLCASSLAGWNDEKLFFGSGTQLSVL.

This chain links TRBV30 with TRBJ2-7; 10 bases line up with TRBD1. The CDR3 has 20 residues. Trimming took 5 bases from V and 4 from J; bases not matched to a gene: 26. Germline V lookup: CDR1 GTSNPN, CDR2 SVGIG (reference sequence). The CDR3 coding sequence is TGTGCCTGGGGCTCGGGAATGGGACAGGGGTGGACCGACAGTTGGTACGAGCAGTACTTC. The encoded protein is CAWGSGMGQGWTDSWYEQYF.

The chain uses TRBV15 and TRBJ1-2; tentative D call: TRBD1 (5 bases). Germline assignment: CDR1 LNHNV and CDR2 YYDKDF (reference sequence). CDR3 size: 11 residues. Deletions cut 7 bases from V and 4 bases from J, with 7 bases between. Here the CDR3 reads CATTQGYGYTF. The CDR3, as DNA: TGTGCCACCACCCAGGGCTATGGCTACACCTTC.

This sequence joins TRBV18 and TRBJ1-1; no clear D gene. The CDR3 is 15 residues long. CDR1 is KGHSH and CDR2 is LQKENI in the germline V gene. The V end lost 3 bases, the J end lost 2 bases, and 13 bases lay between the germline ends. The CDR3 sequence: CASSPYIEGNTEAFF. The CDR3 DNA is TGTGCCAGCTCACCCTACATCGAGGGTAACACTGAAGCTTTCTTT.

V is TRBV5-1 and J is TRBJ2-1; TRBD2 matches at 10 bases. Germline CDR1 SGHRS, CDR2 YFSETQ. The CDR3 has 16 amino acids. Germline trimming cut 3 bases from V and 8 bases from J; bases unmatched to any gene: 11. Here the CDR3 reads CASSSQLAGVFDEQFF. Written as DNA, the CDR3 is TGCGCCAGCAGCTCGCAGCTAGCGGGAGTATTTGATGAGCAGTTCTTC. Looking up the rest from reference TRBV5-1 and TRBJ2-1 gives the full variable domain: KAGVTQTPRYLIKTRGQQVTLSCSPISGHRSVSWYQQTPGQGLQFLFEYFSETQRNKGNFPGRFSGRQFSNSRSEMNVSTLELGDSALYLCASSSQLAGVFDEQFFGPGTRLTVL.

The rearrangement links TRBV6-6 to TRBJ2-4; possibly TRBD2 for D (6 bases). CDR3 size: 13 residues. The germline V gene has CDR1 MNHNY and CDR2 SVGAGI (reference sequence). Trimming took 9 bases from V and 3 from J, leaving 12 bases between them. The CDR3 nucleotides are TGTGCCAGTAACGGGGGAGGCAAAAACATTCAGTACTTC. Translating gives CASNGGGKNIQYF.

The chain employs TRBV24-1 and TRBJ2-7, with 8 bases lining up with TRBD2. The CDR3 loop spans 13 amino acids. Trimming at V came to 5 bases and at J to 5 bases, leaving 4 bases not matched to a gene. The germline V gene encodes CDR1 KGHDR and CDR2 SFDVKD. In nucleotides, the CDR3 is TGTGCCACCAGTGGCCGGGGGGGGAACGAGCAGTACTTC. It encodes CATSGRGGNEQYF.

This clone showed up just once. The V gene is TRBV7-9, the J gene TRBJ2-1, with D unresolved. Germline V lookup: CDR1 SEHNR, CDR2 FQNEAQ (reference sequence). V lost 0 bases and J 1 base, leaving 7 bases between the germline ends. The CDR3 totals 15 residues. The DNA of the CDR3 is TGTGCCAGCAGCTTAGCGGGGATTTCCTACAATGAGCAGTTCTTC. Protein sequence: CASSLAGISYNEQFF.

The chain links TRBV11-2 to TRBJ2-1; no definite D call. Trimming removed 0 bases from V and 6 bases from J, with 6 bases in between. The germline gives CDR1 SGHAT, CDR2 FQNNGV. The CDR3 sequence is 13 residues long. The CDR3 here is CASSLDLANEQFF. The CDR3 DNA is TGTGCCAGCAGCTTAGATTTAGCCAATGAGCAGTTCTTC.

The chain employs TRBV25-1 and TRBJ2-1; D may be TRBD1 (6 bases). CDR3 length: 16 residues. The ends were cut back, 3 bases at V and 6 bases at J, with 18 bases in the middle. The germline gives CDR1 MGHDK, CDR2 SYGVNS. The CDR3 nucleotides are TGTGCCAGCAGTGACACTTTTAGGACAGCATCCAATGAGCAGTTCTTC. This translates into CASSDTFRTASNEQFF.

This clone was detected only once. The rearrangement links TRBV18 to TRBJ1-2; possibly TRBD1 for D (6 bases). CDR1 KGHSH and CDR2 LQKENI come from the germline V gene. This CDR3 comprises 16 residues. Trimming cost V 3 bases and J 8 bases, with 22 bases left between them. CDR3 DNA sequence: TGTGCCAGCTCACCCCGGGGGGGCGACTCTTCGGACGGCTACACCTTC. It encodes CASSPRGGDSSDGYTF.

The CDR3 DNA reads TGTGCCTGGAGTTACAGGGCGGCCTACGAGCAGTACTTC. Amino acid sequence: CAWSYRAAYEQYF. The chain links TRBV30 to TRBJ2-7; possibly TRBD1 for D (6 bases). There are 13 residues in the CDR3. Germline loops: CDR1 GTSNPN, CDR2 SVGIG (reference sequence). The V and J ends lost 2 bases and 2 bases respectively, with 10 bases between them.

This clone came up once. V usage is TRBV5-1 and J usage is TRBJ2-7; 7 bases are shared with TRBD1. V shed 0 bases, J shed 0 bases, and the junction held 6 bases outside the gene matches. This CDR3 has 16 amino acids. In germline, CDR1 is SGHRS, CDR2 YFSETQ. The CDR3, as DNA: TGCGCCAGCAGCTTGGCCCGACAGGGCCGCTCCTACGAGCAGTACTTC. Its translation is CASSLARQGRSYEQYF.